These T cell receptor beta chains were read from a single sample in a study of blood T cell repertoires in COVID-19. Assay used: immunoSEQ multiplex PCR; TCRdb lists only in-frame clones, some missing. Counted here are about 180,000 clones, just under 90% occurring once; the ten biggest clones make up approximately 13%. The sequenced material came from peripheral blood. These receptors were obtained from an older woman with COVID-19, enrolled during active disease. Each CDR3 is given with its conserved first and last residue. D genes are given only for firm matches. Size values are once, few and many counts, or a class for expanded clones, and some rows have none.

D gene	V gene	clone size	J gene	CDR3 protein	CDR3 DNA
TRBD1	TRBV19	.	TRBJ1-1	CASMSGTGGFLNTEAFF	TGTGCCAGTATGTCCGGGACAGGGGGCTTTTTGAACACTGAAGCTTTCTTT
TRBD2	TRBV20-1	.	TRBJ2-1	CSASQPSGRRFNEQFF	TGCAGTGCCAGTCAGCCTAGCGGGAGAAGGTTCAATGAGCAGTTCTTC
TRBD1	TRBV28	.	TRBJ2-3	CASSPYGTGDSSTDTQYF	TGTGCCAGCAGTCCCTACGGGACAGGGGATTCTAGCACAGATACGCAGTATTTT
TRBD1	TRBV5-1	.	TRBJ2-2	CASSPTSGGSGELFF	TGCGCCAGCAGCCCAACCTCAGGGGGCTCCGGGGAGCTGTTTTTT
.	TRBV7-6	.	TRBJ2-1	CASSPLPSYNEQFF	TGTGCCAGCAGCCCCCTTCCGTCCTACAATGAGCAGTTCTTC
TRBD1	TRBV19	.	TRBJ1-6	CASSPTVPGQGFSSPLHF	TGTGCCAGTAGTCCTACTGTCCCGGGACAGGGTTTCAGTTCACCCCTCCACTTT
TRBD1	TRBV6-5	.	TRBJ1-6	CASSQQGAGSPLHF	TGTGCCAGCAGCCAACAGGGGGCGGGTTCACCCCTCCACTTT
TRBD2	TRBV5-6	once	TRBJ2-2	CASSYPAGGNTGELFF	TGTGCCAGCAGCTACCCGGCGGGGGGCAACACCGGGGAGCTGTTTTTT
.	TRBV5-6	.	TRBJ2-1	CASSFRVYNEQFF	TGTGCCAGCAGCTTTCGGGTGTACAATGAGCAGTTCTTC
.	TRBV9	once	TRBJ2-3	CASTNGGGITDTQYF	TGTGCCAGCACCAACGGAGGAGGGATCACAGATACGCAGTATTTT
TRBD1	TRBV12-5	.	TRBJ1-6	CASGPTGQGSPLHF	TGTGCTAGTGGCCCGACGGGACAGGGTTCACCCCTCCACTTT
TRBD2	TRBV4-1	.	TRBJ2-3	CASSKTSGLGDTQYF	TGCGCCAGCAGCAAGACTAGCGGGTTAGGGGATACGCAGTATTTT
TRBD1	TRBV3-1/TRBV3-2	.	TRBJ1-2	CASSQNRGYGYGYTF	TGTGCCAGCAGCCAAAACAGGGGGTACGGCTATGGCTACACCTTC
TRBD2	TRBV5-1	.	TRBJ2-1	CASSLASGAGNEQFF	TGCGCCAGCAGCCTAGCTAGCGGGGCCGGCAATGAGCAGTTCTTC
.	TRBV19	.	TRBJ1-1	CASSIDRRRAFF	TGTGCCAGTAGTATAGATAGACGGCGGGCTTTCTTT
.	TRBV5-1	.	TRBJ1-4	CASSLGQYNEKLFF	TGCGCCAGCAGCTTGGGACAGTATAATGAAAAACTGTTTTTT
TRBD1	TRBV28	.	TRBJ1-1	CASEGAAGGAFF	TGTGCCAGCGAGGGGGCCGCCGGCGGAGCTTTCTTT
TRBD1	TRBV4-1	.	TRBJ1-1	CASSQATGLNTEAFF	TGCGCCAGCAGCCAAGCGACAGGGCTGAACACTGAAGCTTTCTTT
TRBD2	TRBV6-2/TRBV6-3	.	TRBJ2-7	CASSPTRMLSWPEERERAYEQYF	TGTGCCAGCAGCCCAACACGGATGCTGAGTTGGCCAGAGGAGCGGGAACGGGCCTACGAGCAGTACTTC
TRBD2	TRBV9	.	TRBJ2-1	CASSASGSGNNEQFF	TGTGCCAGCAGCGCTAGCGGGAGTGGGAACAATGAGCAGTTCTTC
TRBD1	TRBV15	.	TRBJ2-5	CATSSTNLWTGRETQYF	TGTGCCACCAGCAGTACCAATCTATGGACAGGGCGAGAGACCCAGTACTTC
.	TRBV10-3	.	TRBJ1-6	CAITRSQTSPLHF	TGTGCCATCACCCGTAGCCAGACCTCACCCCTCCACTTT
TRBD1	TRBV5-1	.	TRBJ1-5	CASSAQGGPNQPQHF	TGCGCCAGCAGCGCACAGGGGGGGCCTAATCAGCCCCAGCATTTT
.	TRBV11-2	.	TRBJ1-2	CASSLGGGYGYTF	TGTGCCAGCAGCTTAGGAGGGGGCTATGGCTACACCTTC
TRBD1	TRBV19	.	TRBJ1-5	CASSWGTGGSQPQHF	TGTGCCAGTAGTTGGGGGACAGGGGGTAGTCAGCCCCAGCATTTT
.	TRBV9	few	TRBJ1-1	CASSVGPENTEAFF	TGTGCCAGCAGCGTAGGTCCAGAAAACACTGAAGCTTTCTTT
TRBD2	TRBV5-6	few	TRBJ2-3	CASSSAGSTDTQYF	TGTGCCAGCAGCTCAGCGGGAAGCACAGATACGCAGTATTTT
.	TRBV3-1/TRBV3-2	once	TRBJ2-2	CASSTGTTNTGELFF	TGTGCCAGCAGCACCGGGACAACGAACACCGGGGAGCTGTTTTTT
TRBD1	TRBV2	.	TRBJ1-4	CASRTGRQGPGEKLFF	TGTGCCAGCAGGACCGGAAGACAGGGCCCCGGTGAAAAACTGTTTTTT
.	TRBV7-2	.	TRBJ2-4	CASSLVQGNIQYF	TGTGCCAGCAGCTTAGTACAGGGAAACATTCAGTACTTC
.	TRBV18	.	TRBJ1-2	CASSPFEGVYGYTF	TGTGCCAGCTCACCATTCGAGGGGGTCTATGGCTACACCTTC
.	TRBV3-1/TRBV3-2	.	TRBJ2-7	CASSQEAGGYEQYF	TGTGCCAGCAGCCAAGAAGCCGGGGGCTACGAGCAGTACTTC
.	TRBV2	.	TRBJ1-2	CASSETATGNGYTF	TGTGCCAGCAGTGAGACGGCCACAGGGAATGGCTACACCTTC
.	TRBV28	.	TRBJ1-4	CASRNEKLFF	TGTGCCTCCCGGAATGAAAAACTGTTTTTT
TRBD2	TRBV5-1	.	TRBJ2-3	CASSLGSGPGLGLGDTQYF	TGCGCCAGCAGCTTGGGGTCAGGGCCGGGACTAGGGTTAGGAGATACGCAGTATTTT
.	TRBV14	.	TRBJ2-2	CASSYWSGSGELFF	TGTGCCAGCAGTTACTGGTCGGGGTCCGGGGAGCTGTTTTTT
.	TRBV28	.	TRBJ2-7	CASRESTGTKSYEQYF	TGTGCCAGCAGAGAATCGACCGGGACAAAATCCTACGAGCAGTACTTC
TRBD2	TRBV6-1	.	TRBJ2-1	CASTEAGGPNEQFF	TGTGCCAGCACTGAAGCGGGAGGGCCGAATGAGCAGTTCTTC
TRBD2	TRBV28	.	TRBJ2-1	CASSSWLAGNNEQFF	TGTGCCAGCAGCTCCTGGTTAGCGGGGAACAATGAGCAGTTCTTC
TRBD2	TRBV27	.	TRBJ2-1	CASRTLPGTSGTSYNEQFF	TGTGCCAGCAGGACCCTCCCCGGGACTAGCGGGACCTCCTACAATGAGCAGTTCTTC
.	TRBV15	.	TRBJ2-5	CATSRVIETGEETQYF	TGTGCCACCAGCAGAGTTATTGAGACAGGCGAAGAGACCCAGTACTTC
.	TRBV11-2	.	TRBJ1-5	CASSLVEGSNQPQHF	TGTGCCAGCAGCTTAGTGGAGGGGAGCAATCAGCCCCAGCATTTT
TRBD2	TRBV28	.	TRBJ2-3	CATLAGALDTQYF	TGTGCCACCTTAGCGGGAGCCCTAGATACGCAGTATTTT
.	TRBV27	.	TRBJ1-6	CASRTGNSPLHF	TGTGCCAGCAGGACAGGCAATTCACCCCTCCACTTT
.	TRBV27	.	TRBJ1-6	CASSLNRANSPLHF	TGTGCCAGCAGTTTGAACAGGGCCAATTCACCCCTCCACTTT
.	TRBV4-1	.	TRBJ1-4	CASSRGHYANEKLFF	TGCGCCAGCAGCCGAGGACATTACGCTAATGAAAAACTGTTTTTT
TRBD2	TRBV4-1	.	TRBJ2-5	CASSHWLAGVDGETQYF	TGCGCCAGCAGCCACTGGCTAGCGGGAGTTGACGGGGAGACCCAGTACTTC
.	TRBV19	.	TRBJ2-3	CASSIGHDVGTQYF	TGTGCCAGTAGTATCGGACACGACGTAGGTACGCAGTATTTT
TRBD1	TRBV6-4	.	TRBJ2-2	CASSGARGTGELFF	TGTGCCAGCAGTGGGGCCAGGGGGACCGGGGAGCTGTTTTTT
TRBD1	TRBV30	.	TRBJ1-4	CAWSPRYKTGGEKLFF	TGTGCCTGGAGCCCTAGGTACAAGACAGGGGGTGAAAAACTGTTTTTT
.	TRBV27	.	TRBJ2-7	CASTLNLGAGEQYF	TGTGCCAGCACCCTCAACCTGGGGGCTGGCGAGCAGTACTTC
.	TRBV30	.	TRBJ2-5	CAWRESSEKQYF	TGTGCCTGGCGTGAATCGTCGGAGAAGCAGTACTTC
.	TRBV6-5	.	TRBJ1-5	CASKTGGQPQHF	TGTGCCTCGAAGACAGGTGGTCAGCCCCAGCATTTT
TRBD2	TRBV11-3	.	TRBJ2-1	CASSVLAGNYNEQFF	TGTGCCAGCAGCGTACTAGCGGGGAACTACAATGAGCAGTTCTTC
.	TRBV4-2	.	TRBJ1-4	CASSQDQGEQNEKLFF	TGTGCCAGCAGCCAAGATCAGGGTGAACAAAATGAAAAACTGTTTTTT